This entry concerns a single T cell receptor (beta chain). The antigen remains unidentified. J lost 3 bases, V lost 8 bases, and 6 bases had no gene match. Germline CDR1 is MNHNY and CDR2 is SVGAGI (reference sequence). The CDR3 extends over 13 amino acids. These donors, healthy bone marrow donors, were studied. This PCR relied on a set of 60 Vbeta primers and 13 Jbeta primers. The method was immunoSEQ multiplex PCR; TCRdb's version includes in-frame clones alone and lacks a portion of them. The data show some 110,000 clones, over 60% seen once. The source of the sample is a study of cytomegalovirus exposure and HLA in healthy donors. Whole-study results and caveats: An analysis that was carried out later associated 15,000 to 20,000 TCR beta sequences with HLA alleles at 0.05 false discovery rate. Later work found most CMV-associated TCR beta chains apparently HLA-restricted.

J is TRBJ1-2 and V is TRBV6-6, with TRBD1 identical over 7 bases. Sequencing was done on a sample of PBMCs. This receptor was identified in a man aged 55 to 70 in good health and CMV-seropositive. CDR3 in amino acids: CASGDRVDYGYTF. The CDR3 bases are TGTGCCAGCGGTGACAGGGTGGACTATGGCTACACCTTC.